The rows below give T cell receptor beta chains drawn from one sample of a study of blood T cells in healthy people across ages. TCRdb used MiXCR to reprocess the 5' RACE reads, holding one entry per CDR3 protein. This sample yields about 800,000 distinct CDR3 sequences, of which about half are seen a single time; less than 20% belongs to the top ten. Sequencing was carried out using blood. These receptors were collected from a man older than 75 in good health. CDR3s include the opening cysteine and the closing phenylalanine or tryptophan. The D gene is left open where the match is weak. Some rows mark clone size as missing; the rest say once, few, many or name a class of expanded clone.

abundance	v_gene	len	j_gene	d_gene	CDR3aa	CDR3nt
-	TRBV20-1	15	TRBJ2-3	TRBD2	CSASRGGNPTDTQYF	TGCAGTGCTAGCCGGGGGGGGAATCCCACAGATACGCAGTATTTT
-	TRBV7-2	17	TRBJ2-1	TRBD1	CASSFQGTGGEGETQFF	TGTGCCAGCAGCTTTCAAGGGACAGGGGGAGAGGGAGAGACCCAGTTCTTC
once	TRBV6-5	15	TRBJ2-2	TRBD2	CASSRLAGDPGELFF	TGTGCCAGCAGTCGTCTAGCGGGAGACCCCGGGGAGCTGTTTTTT
few	TRBV5-1	17	TRBJ2-2	-	CASSLDFGGLNTGELFF	TGCGCCAGCAGCTTGGATTTCGGCGGATTGAACACCGGGGAGCTGTTTTTT
few	TRBV24-1	13	TRBJ2-5	TRBD1	CATRGQGHNEQYF	TGTGCCACCAGGGGACAGGGCCATAATGAGCAGTACTTC
few	TRBV20-1	15	TRBJ2-7	-	CSARFLGMGTYEQYF	TGCAGTGCTAGATTCTTAGGGATGGGGACCTACGAGCAGTACTTC
-	TRBV28	17	TRBJ1-2	-	CTSTLGWAEYSNYGYTF	TGTACCAGCACTTTGGGGTGGGCGGAGTACTCTAACTATGGCTACACCTTC
-	TRBV24-1	15	TRBJ2-1	TRBD2	CATSDAWTSGGGQFF	TGTGCCACCAGTGACGCCTGGACTAGCGGCGGTGGGCAGTTCTTC
once	TRBV29-1	19	TRBJ2-1	TRBD2	CSVGDVGGRTLSSYNEQFF	TGCAGCGTTGGCGATGTGGGCGGGAGGACTCTGAGCTCCTACAATGAGCAGTTCTTC
few	TRBV24-1	17	TRBJ2-1	TRBD1	CATSGGTGESSYNEQFF	TGTGCCACCAGTGGCGGGACAGGGGAAAGCTCCTACAATGAGCAGTTCTTC
-	TRBV5-1	14	TRBJ1-1	-	CASSLDLGGTEAFF	TGCGCCAGCAGCTTGGATCTGGGAGGTACTGAAGCTTTCTTT
many	TRBV20-1	13	TRBJ2-7	-	CSASLGKAYEQYF	TGCAGTGCTAGCCTAGGGAAAGCCTACGAGCAGTACTTC
few	TRBV7-2	14	TRBJ2-7	TRBD2	CASSPSASGREQYF	TGTGCCAGCAGCCCCTCGGCTAGCGGGCGGGAGCAGTACTTC
few	TRBV6-1	13	TRBJ2-7	-	CASSVEGPYEQYF	TGTGCCAGCAGTGTTGAAGGACCTTACGAGCAGTACTTC
few	TRBV20-1	16	TRBJ2-6	TRBD2	CSASRWAGAGANVLTF	TGCAGTGCTAGTCGCTGGGCGGGGGCTGGGGCCAACGTCCTGACTTTC
-	TRBV20-1	16	TRBJ2-3	TRBD2	CSTSSVGGPHPDTQYF	TGCAGTACTAGTAGTGTGGGAGGGCCCCATCCGGATACGCAGTATTTT
few	TRBV7-2	12	TRBJ2-1	-	CASSLDGARQFF	TGTGCCAGCAGCTTAGATGGGGCCCGGCAGTTCTTC
few	TRBV20-1	15	TRBJ1-2	TRBD1	CSARDNWDREEGYTF	TGCAGTGCTAGAGATAATTGGGACAGGGAGGAAGGCTACACCTTC
many	TRBV20-1	11	TRBJ2-3	-	CSAEGTDTQYF	TGCAGTGCCGAAGGGACAGATACGCAGTATTTT
-	TRBV7-9	17	TRBJ2-7	-	CASSPGQGLSSYNEQYF	TGCGCCAGCAGCCCGGGACAAGGGTTAAGCTCCTACAATGAGCAGTACTTC
-	TRBV27	15	TRBJ2-3	-	CASSLLTRGSGTQYF	TGTGCCAGCAGTTTATTAACTAGGGGGAGTGGTACGCAGTATTTT
-	TRBV3-1	13	TRBJ1-2	-	CASSQDGGFGYTF	TGTGCCAGCAGCCAAGATGGAGGGTTCGGCTACACCTTC
-	TRBV20-1	14	TRBJ2-1	-	CSANYDRLYNERFF	TGCAGTGCTAACTACGACAGATTGTACAATGAGCGGTTCTTC
-	TRBV29-1	14	TRBJ2-7	TRBD1	CSVEAGTGAYEQYF	TGCAGCGTTGAGGCCGGGACAGGGGCCTACGAGCAGTACTTC
-	TRBV2	13	TRBJ1-3	-	CASSRNSGNTIYF	TGTGCCAGCAGTAGGAACTCTGGAAACACCATATATTTT
few	TRBV20-1	16	TRBJ2-1	TRBD2	CSAVGVAGEPGNEQFF	TGCAGTGCCGTGGGAGTAGCGGGAGAGCCGGGGAATGAGCAGTTCTTC
many	TRBV4-3	15	TRBJ2-5	-	CASSQGGQRQETQYF	TGCGCCAGCAGCCAAGGAGGGCAAAGGCAAGAGACCCAGTACTTC
few	TRBV7-2	16	TRBJ2-1	TRBD2	CASSLASAGARNEQFF	TGTGCCAGCAGCTTAGCATCGGCGGGAGCACGGAATGAGCAGTTCTTC
-	TRBV11-2	16	TRBJ2-5	-	CASSSPVEGGLGTQYF	TGTGCCAGCAGCTCCCCGGTGGAGGGGGGGTTGGGGACCCAGTACTTC
-	TRBV27	16	TRBJ1-2	TRBD1	CASSLSRQGGTVGYTF	TGTGCCAGCAGCCTATCCCGACAGGGAGGAACGGTTGGCTACACCTTC
many	TRBV5-1	14	TRBJ2-3	TRBD1	CASSLGQGGDTQYF	TGCGCCAGCAGCCTAGGACAGGGCGGAGATACGCAGTATTTT
-	TRBV20-1	14	TRBJ2-3	-	CSAPGKENTDTQYF	TGCAGTGCCCCAGGGAAGGAGAACACAGATACGCAGTATTTT
-	TRBV28	15	TRBJ2-5	-	CASSLSRGWQETQYF	TGTGCCAGCAGTTTATCAAGGGGTTGGCAAGAGACCCAGTACTTC